Only a few counts were recorded for the clone carrying this T cell receptor beta chain. The data are from a study of T cells in Graves' hyperthyroidism and ophthalmopathy. The investigators amplified TCR beta CDR3 regions from RNA transcripts. The TCR CDR3 first-round RT-PCR relied on the HTBI primer set. TCRdb re-called the multiplex PCR reads with MiXCR, one entry per CDR3 protein. The sample shows some 350,000 distinct CDR3 sequences, 13% to 15% of them seen only once. Pregnant or lactating patients were excluded, as were those with uncontrolled infection or other autoimmune disease. The J segment lost 0 bases and the V segment lost 0 bases, leaving 5 bases of the junction unmatched. The germline V gene has CDR1 LNHNV and CDR2 YYDKDF (reference sequence). This CDR3 is 17 amino acids long.

Sequenced input: blood. The chain carries TRBV15 and TRBJ2-1; 7 nucleotides agree with TRBD2. The clonotype was recovered from a woman aged 55-70 years with Graves' ophthalmopathy. The CDR3 spells CATSRDWLAVSYNEQFF. CDR3 bases: TGTGCCACCAGCAGAGATTGGCTAGCGGTCTCCTACAATGAGCAGTTCTTC. The variable domain in full, with the rest retrieved from reference TRBV15 and TRBJ2-1, is DAMVIQNPRYQVTQFGKPVTLSCSQTLNHNVMYWYQQKSSQAPKLLFHYYDKDFNNEADTPDNFQSRRPNTSFCFLDIRSPGLGDTAMYLCATSRDWLAVSYNEQFFGPGTRLTVL.